These 18 T cell receptor beta chains were all obtained from the same sample, sequenced in a study of T-cell reconstitution after alpha-beta-depleted transplantation in children. Unique molecular identifiers were used in preparing the TCRbeta library. From the PCR reads, TCRdb called clonotypes with MiXCR, one entry per CDR3 protein. Of 200,000 or so distinct CDR3 sequences in the sample, approximately 6.3% are singletons; the top ten hold approximately 6%. The sequences come from PBMCs, collected before TCRalphabeta/CD19-depleted stem cell transplant. Every receptor here comes from a boy aged 2 to 9 with acute lymphoblastic leukemia, due to receive a stem cell transplant.

This clonotype is medium-sized (0.01 to 0.1%) by share. The chain employs TRBV29-1 and TRBJ2-6, with TRBD1 as a possible D gene (6 bases). CDR3 length: 13 residues. Germline V gives CDR1 SQVTM, CDR2 ANQGSEA. The V and J ends lost 7 bases and 2 bases respectively, with 9 bases between them. The CDR3 region has the DNA TGCAGCGCAGGGGATCCTGGGGCCAACGTCCTGACTTTC. Encoded protein: CSAGDPGANVLTF.

The chain joins TRBV7-2 to TRBJ2-5; D perhaps matches TRBD1 (6 bases). Germline CDR1 and CDR2: SGHTA and FQGNSA. This CDR3 is built from 15 residues. V lost 5 bases and J 5 bases, leaving 18 bases between the germline ends. CDR3 coding DNA: TGTGCCAGCAGCGGAGATAGGGGGTTCAGGGAGACCCAGTACTTC. The encoded protein is CASSGDRGFRETQYF.

This clonotype was detected a few times. The gene calls are TRBV7-8 and TRBJ1-2; D is ambiguous. The germline V gene encodes CDR1 SGHVS and CDR2 FQNEAQ. V lost 2 bases, J lost 7 bases, and 20 bases lay in between. The CDR3 is 16 amino acids. The CDR3 bases are TGTGCCAGCAGCTTAAGGGCCCCGGGTCTTTCCTCTGGCTACACCTTC. It is translated as CASSLRAPGLSSGYTF.

In this sample, this clonotype turned up a few times. The genes are TRBV19 and TRBJ2-4; TRBD1 aligns across 8 bases. The germline V gene encodes CDR1 LNHDA and CDR2 SQIVND (reference sequence). The CDR3 spans 12 residues. J lost 15 bases, V lost 3 bases, and 7 bases had no gene match. CDR3 in amino acids: CASSIGQGIRYF. The CDR3 DNA reads as TGTGCCAGTAGTATCGGACAGGGAATTAGGTACTTC.

In this sample, this clonotype turned up many times. The gene calls are TRBV5-1 and TRBJ2-2, with D perhaps matching TRBD2 (6 bases). CDR1 is SGHRS, CDR2 YFSETQ, per germline. Trimming stripped 4 bases from V and 5 bases from J, with 6 bases between. The length of the CDR3 is 12 residues. CDR3 coding DNA: TGCGCCAGCAGCGGAGGGACCGGGGAGCTGTTTTTT. This gives the protein CASSGGTGELFF.

This clonotype was observed at least ten times. The chain combines TRBV5-6 with TRBJ1-2; D is unclear. CDR1 is SGHDT, CDR2 YYEEEE, per germline. The CDR3 runs 13 residues. V lost 0 bases and J 8 bases, leaving 11 bases between the germline ends. The CDR3 coding sequence is TGTGCCAGCAGCTTGGCCCCTGGTGGGGGCTACACCTTC. Its translation: CASSLAPGGGYTF.

The gene calls are TRBV7-2 and TRBJ2-5; the match to TRBD2 covers 7 bases. This CDR3 contains 14 residues. In germline, CDR1 is SGHTA, CDR2 FQGNSA. V was clipped by 6 bases and J by 3 bases; unmatched bases: 7. The CDR3 bases are TGTGCCAGCAGTTTTGGACTAGGGGAAGAGACCCAGTACTTC. Translation: CASSFGLGEETQYF.

Many counts were recorded for this clonotype. The chain uses TRBV20-1 and TRBJ2-7, with D possibly TRBD1 on 6 matching bases. Trimming left V 3 bases short and J 2 bases short, with 8 bases between. Looked up from germline, CDR1 is DFQATT and CDR2 is SNEGSKA (reference sequence). This CDR3 spans 12 amino acids. The CDR3 reads CSASDRTYEQYF. The DNA of the CDR3 is TGCAGTGCTAGCGACAGGACCTACGAGCAGTACTTC.

The chain links TRBV2 to TRBJ2-2; D might be TRBD1 or TRBD2, each matching 5 bases. Trimming stripped 6 bases from V and 2 bases from J, with 19 bases between. Germline assignment: CDR1 SNHLY and CDR2 FYNNEI. This CDR3 comprises 17 residues. The CDR3 nucleotides read TGTGCCAGCAGCCCCAACTCAGGTGGGGGAAACACCGGGGAGCTGTTTTTT. Its protein product is CASSPNSGGGNTGELFF.

This clonotype was detected only a few times. The chain employs TRBV28 and TRBJ2-3, with 8 positions matching TRBD2. The CDR3 has 15 amino acids. Germline CDR1 MDHEN, CDR2 SYDVKM. The V gene end was trimmed by 6 bases and the J gene end by 6 bases; junction bases not matched to a gene: 11. CDR3 nucleotide sequence: TGTGCCAGCAGAACGAGCGGGAGTGCCTTGGATACGCAGTATTTT. This encodes CASRTSGSALDTQYF.

The chain employs TRBV6-1 and TRBJ1-1, with 9 nucleotides matching TRBD1. The germline gives CDR1 MNHNS, CDR2 SASEGT. This CDR3 has 14 amino acids. Trimming removed 5 bases from V and 6 bases from J; junction bases left unmatched: 7. CDR3: CASSRDRVIAEAFF. The CDR3 nucleotides are TGTGCCAGCAGTCGGGACAGGGTCATTGCTGAAGCTTTCTTT.

V is TRBV30 and J is TRBJ2-7; D tentatively reads TRBD1 or TRBD2 (5 bases each). The germline V and J ends were trimmed by 5 bases and 3 bases, with 17 bases remaining between them. Germline lookup yields CDR1 GTSNPN and CDR2 SVGIG (reference sequence). This CDR3 contains 14 residues. CDR3 sequence (DNA): TGTGCCTGGGCCCCCCGGGACGGAATCTACGAGCAGTACTTC. This translates into CAWAPRDGIYEQYF.

This chain links TRBV5-6 with TRBJ2-3; TRBD1 is a possible D gene (6 bases). The germline gives CDR1 SGHDT, CDR2 YYEEEE. The germline V and J ends were trimmed by 7 bases and 5 bases, with 14 bases remaining between them. CDR3 length: 13 residues. CDR3 region: CASYTGDKDTQYF. The CDR3, as DNA: TGTGCCAGCTATACCGGGGACAAAGATACGCAGTATTTT.

This clonotype has just a few counts. CDR3 in amino acids: CASSLEGGNNEQFF. The CDR3 nucleotides are TGTGCCAGCAGCTTAGAGGGCGGGAACAATGAGCAGTTCTTC. This chain links TRBV7-9 with TRBJ2-1, with D possibly being TRBD2 (6 bases). This CDR3 has 14 amino acids. The V gene's germline CDR1 is SEHNR and CDR2 FQNEAQ (reference sequence). The germline V and J ends were trimmed by 1 base and 5 bases, with 9 bases remaining between them.

This clonotype was detected only a few times. The chain has TRBV20-1 and TRBJ2-7; 8 positions match TRBD2. The V and J ends lost 6 bases and 2 bases, in that order; junction bases with no gene match: 12. Germline CDR1 is DFQATT and CDR2 is SNEGSKA (reference sequence). The CDR3 length is 15 residues. CDR3 residues: CSARKAGDNAYEQYF. CDR3 coding DNA: TGCAGTGCAAGGAAAGCGGGAGACAATGCCTACGAGCAGTACTTC.

This clonotype was recorded at least ten times. The chain joins TRBV3-1 to TRBJ2-1; 15 bases align to TRBD2. CDR1 LGHDT and CDR2 YNNKEL come from the germline V gene (reference sequence). V shed 1 base, J shed 4 bases, and the junction held 5 bases outside the gene matches. The CDR3 is 18 amino acids. The CDR3 protein is CASSQAGLAGGPYNEQFF. The CDR3 DNA follows: TGTGCCAGCAGCCAAGCTGGACTAGCGGGAGGGCCATACAATGAGCAGTTCTTC.

At least ten counts were recorded for this clonotype. V usage is TRBV28 and J usage is TRBJ2-5, with 8 bases that match TRBD1. The CDR3 sequence is 14 residues long. The germline V gene has CDR1 MDHEN and CDR2 SYDVKM. The V and J ends lost 8 bases and 5 bases, in that order; junction bases with no gene match: 10. CDR3 residues: CASWRAGGLETQYF. In DNA, the CDR3 is TGTGCCAGCTGGCGGGCAGGGGGCTTGGAGACCCAGTACTTC.

This clonotype was seen a handful of times. The chain has TRBV12-3 or TRBV12-4 and TRBJ1-1; 7 nucleotides agree with TRBD1. The ends lost 5 bases at V and 6 bases at J; junction bases unmatched: 6. CDR3 size: 13 residues. CDR3 in DNA: TGTGCCAGCAGTCCGGACAGGATTCCTGAAGCTTTCTTT. As protein: CASSPDRIPEAFF.